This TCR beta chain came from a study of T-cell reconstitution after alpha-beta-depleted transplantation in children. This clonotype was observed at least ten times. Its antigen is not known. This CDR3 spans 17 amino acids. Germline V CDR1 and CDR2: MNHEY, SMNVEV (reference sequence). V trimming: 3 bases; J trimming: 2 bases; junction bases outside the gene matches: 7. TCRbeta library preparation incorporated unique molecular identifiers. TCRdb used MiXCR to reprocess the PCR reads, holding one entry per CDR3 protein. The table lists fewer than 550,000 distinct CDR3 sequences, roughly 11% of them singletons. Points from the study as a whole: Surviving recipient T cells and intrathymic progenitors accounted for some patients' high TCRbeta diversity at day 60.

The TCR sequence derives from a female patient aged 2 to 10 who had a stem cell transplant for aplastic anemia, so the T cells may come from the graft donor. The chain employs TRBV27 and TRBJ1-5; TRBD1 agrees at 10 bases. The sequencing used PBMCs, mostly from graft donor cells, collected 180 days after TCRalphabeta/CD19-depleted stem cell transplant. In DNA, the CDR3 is TGTGCCAGCAGTTTCGATAGGACAGGGGGAGGCAATCAGCCCCAGCATTTT. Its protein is CASSFDRTGGGNQPQHF.